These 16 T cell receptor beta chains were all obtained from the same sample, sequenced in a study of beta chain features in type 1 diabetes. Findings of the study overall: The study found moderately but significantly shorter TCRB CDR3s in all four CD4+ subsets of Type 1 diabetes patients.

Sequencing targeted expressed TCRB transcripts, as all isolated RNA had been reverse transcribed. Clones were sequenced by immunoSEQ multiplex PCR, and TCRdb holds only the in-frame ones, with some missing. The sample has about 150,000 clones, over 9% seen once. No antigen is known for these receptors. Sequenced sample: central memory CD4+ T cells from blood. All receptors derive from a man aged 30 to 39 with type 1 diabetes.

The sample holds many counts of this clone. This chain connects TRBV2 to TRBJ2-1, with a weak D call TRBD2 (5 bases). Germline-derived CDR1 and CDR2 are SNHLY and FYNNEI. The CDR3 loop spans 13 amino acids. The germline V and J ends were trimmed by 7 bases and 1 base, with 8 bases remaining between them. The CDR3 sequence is CASKEESYNEQFF. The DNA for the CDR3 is TGTGCCAGCAAGGAGGAATCCTACAATGAGCAGTTCTTC.

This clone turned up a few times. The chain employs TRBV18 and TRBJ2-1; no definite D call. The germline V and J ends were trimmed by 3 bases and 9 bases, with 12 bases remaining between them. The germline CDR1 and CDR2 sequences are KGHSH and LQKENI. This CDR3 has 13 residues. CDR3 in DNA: TGTGCCAGCTCACCGGGTCGTAGCACTGAGCAGTTCTTC. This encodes CASSPGRSTEQFF.

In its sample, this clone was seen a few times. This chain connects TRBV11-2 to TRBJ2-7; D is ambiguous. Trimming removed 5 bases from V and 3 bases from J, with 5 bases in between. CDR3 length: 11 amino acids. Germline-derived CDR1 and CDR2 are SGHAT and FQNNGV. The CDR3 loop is CASSAFYEQYF. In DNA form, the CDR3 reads TGTGCCAGCAGCGCGTTCTACGAGCAGTACTTC.

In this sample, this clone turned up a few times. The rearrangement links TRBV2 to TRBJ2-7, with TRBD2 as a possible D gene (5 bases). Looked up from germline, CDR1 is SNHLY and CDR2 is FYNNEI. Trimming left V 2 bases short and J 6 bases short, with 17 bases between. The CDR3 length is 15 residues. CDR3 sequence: CASSETEGIEGEQYF. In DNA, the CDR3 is TGTGCCAGCAGTGAAACAGAGGGTATTGAGGGCGAGCAGTACTTC.

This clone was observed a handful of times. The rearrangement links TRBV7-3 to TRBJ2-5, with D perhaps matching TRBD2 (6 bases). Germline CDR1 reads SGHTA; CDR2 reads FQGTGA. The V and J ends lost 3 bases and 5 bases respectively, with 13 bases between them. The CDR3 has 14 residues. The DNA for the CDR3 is TGTGCCAGCAGCTTCGCGGGGATGAGGGAGACCCAGTACTTC. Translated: CASSFAGMRETQYF.

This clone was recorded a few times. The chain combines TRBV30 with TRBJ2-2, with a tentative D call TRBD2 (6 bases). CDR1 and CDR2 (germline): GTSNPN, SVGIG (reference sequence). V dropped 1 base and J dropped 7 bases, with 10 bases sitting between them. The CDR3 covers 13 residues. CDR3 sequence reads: CAWSAGSDGELFF. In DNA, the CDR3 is TGTGCCTGGAGTGCCGGGAGTGACGGGGAGCTGTTTTTT.

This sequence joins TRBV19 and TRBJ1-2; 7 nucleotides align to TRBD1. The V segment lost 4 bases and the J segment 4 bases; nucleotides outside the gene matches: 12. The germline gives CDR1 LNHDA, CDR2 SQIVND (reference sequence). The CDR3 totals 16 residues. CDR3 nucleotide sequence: TGTGCCAGTAGTAAACGACAGGGACAGACCCCCTATGGCTACACCTTC. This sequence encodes CASSKRQGQTPYGYTF. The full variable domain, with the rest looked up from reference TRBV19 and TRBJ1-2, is DGGITQSPKYLFRKEGQNVTLSCEQNLNHDAMYWYRQDPGQGLRLIYYSQIVNDFQKGDIAEGYSVSREKKESFPLTVTSAQKNPTAFYLCASSKRQGQTPYGYTFGSGTRLTVV.

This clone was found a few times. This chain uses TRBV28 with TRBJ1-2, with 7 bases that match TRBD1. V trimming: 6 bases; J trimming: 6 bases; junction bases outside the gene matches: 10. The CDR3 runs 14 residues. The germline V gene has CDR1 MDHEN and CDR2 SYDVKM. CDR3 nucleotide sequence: TGTGCCAGCAGCCCACCGGGACAGATACATGGCTACACCTTC. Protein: CASSPPGQIHGYTF.

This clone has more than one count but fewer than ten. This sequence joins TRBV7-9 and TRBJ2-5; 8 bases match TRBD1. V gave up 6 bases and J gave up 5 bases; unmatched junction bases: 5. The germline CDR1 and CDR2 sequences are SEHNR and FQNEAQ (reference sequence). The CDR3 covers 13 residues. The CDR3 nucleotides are TGTGCCAGCAGGAGGACAGGGTCGGAGACCCAGTACTTC. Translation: CASRRTGSETQYF.

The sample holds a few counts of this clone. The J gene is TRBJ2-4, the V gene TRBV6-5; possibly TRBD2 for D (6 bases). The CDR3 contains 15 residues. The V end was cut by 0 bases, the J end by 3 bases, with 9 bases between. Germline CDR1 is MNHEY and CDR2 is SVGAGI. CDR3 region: CASSYSGGGKNIQYF. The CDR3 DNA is TGTGCCAGCAGTTACTCCGGGGGTGGCAAAAACATTCAGTACTTC.

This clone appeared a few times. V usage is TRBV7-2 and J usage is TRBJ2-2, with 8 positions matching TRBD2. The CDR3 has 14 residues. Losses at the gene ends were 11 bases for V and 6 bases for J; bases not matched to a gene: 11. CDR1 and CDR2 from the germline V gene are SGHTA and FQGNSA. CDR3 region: CAGGTSRSAGELFF. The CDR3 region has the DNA TGTGCCGGGGGGACTAGTCGGTCGGCCGGGGAGCTGTTTTTT.

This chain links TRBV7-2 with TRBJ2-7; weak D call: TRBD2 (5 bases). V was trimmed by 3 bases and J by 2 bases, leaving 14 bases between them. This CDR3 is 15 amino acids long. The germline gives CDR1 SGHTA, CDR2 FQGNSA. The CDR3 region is CASSLDSPRPYEQYF. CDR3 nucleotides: TGTGCCAGCAGCTTGGACTCCCCTCGGCCCTACGAGCAGTACTTC.

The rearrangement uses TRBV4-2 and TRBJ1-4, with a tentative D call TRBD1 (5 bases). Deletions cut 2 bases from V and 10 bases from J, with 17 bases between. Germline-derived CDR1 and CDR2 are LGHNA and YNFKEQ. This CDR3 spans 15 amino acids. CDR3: CASSQSGTSYGKLFF. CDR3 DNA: TGTGCCAGCAGCCAATCCGGGACTAGCTATGGAAAACTGTTTTTT.

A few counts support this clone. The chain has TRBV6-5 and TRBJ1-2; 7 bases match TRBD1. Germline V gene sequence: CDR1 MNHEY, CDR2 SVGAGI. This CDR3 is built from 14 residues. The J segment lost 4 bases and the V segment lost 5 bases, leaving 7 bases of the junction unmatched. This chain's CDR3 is CASSRQGVGYGYTF. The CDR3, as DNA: TGTGCCAGCAGTCGACAGGGAGTGGGCTATGGCTACACCTTC.

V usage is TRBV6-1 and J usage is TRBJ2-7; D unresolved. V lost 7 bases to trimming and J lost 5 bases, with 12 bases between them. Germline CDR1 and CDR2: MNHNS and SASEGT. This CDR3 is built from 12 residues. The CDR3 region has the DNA TGTGCCAGCACCAAAGCAACGGACGAGCAGTACTTC. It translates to CASTKATDEQYF.

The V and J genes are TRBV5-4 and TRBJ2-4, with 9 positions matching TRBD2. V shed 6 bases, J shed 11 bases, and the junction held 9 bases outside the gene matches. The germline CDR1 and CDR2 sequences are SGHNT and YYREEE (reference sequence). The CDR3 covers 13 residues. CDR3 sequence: CASTLAGDVVQYF. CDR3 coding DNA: TGTGCCAGCACCTTAGCGGGAGATGTTGTTCAGTACTTC.